Each of the 19 T cell receptor beta chains below was sequenced from the same sample in a study of beta chain features in type 1 diabetes. Expressed TCRB transcripts were sequenced because the isolated RNA had all been reverse transcribed beforehand. The repertoire was sequenced with immunoSEQ multiplex PCR; TCRdb's copy has only in-frame clones and lacks some. In the table there are 150,000 or so clones, about a tenth of which are singletons. The sample was central memory CD4+ T cells from blood. The receptors stem from a man aged 18 to 30 in good health.

The table lists this clone with a few counts. The gene calls are TRBV7-7 and TRBJ2-3; a weak D match, TRBD1 (6 bases). Germline CDR1 and CDR2: SSHAT and FNYEAQ (reference sequence). The CDR3 loop spans 17 amino acids. Trimming cost V 1 base and J 1 base, with 15 bases left between them. As DNA, the CDR3 is TGTGCCAGCAGCTTAGGAGGACAGCCAAGGGGCACAGATACGCAGTATTTT. It encodes CASSLGGQPRGTDTQYF. The full variable domain, completed using reference TRBV7-7 and TRBJ2-3, is GAGVSQSPRYKVTKRGQDVTLRCDPISSHATLYWYQQALGQGPEFLTYFNYEAQPDKSGLPSDRFSAERPEGSISTLTIQRTEQRDSAMYRCASSLGGQPRGTDTQYFGPGTRLTVL.

This clone was found a few times. V usage is TRBV5-1 and J usage is TRBJ2-7, with D unclear. The V gene lost 4 bases and the J gene lost 4 bases, with 6 bases spanning the gap. CDR1 and CDR2 (germline): SGHRS, YFSETQ. CDR3 length: 11 residues. The CDR3 region has the DNA TGCGCCAGCAGCGAGAATTACGAGCAGTACTTC. This codes for CASSENYEQYF.

The chain employs TRBV28 and TRBJ2-7, with 7 bases that match TRBD1. CDR1 is MDHEN, CDR2 SYDVKM, per germline. The CDR3 sequence is 13 residues long. V was pared by 8 bases and J by 1 base, with 5 bases of the junction left unmatched. In nucleotides, the CDR3 is TGTGCCAGCCGACAGGGAATTTCCTACGAGCAGTACTTC. Its translation is CASRQGISYEQYF. Variable domain in full (rest from reference TRBV28 and TRBJ2-7): DVKVTQSSRYLVKRTGEKVFLECVQDMDHENMFWYRQDPGLGLRLIYFSYDVKMKEKGDIPEGYSVSREKKERFSLILESASTNQTSMYLCASRQGISYEQYFGPGTRLTVT.

This clone came up a few times. The rearrangement uses TRBV19 and TRBJ2-1; 9 bases are shared with TRBD1. The trim removed 4 bases at V and 1 base at J, leaving 5 bases unmatched. This CDR3 comprises 16 residues. Germline CDR1 is LNHDA and CDR2 is SQIVND (reference sequence). In DNA, the CDR3 is TGTGCCAGTAGTACAGGGACAGGGATGTCCTACAATGAGCAGTTCTTC. It is translated as CASSTGTGMSYNEQFF. Full variable domain (remainder filled in from reference TRBV19 and TRBJ2-1): DGGITQSPKYLFRKEGQNVTLSCEQNLNHDAMYWYRQDPGQGLRLIYYSQIVNDFQKGDIAEGYSVSREKKESFPLTVTSAQKNPTAFYLCASSTGTGMSYNEQFFGPGTRLTVL.

The V and J genes are TRBV7-8 and TRBJ2-7; tentatively, D is TRBD2 (6 bases). V lost 0 bases and J 3 bases, leaving 6 bases between the germline ends. Germline V gene lookup returns CDR1 SGHVS and CDR2 FQNEAQ. This CDR3 region has 13 residues. The CDR3 loop is CASSLAGGYEQYF. The CDR3 DNA is TGTGCCAGCAGCTTAGCGGGGGGCTACGAGCAGTACTTC. Combining the CDR3 with reference TRBV7-8 and TRBJ2-7 gives the whole variable domain GAGVSQSPRYKVAKRGQDVALRCDPISGHVSLFWYQQALGQGPEFLTYFQNEAQLDKSGLPSDRFFAERPEGSVSTLKIQRTQQEDSAVYLCASSLAGGYEQYFGPGTRLTVT.

This clone has a handful of counts. V usage is TRBV11-3 and J usage is TRBJ2-5; 8 bases map to TRBD2. After removal of 5 bases from V and 3 bases from J, the junction contained 8 bases not matched to a gene. This CDR3 has 15 amino acids. The germline gives CDR1 SGHNT, CDR2 YENEEA. CDR3 loop: CASSRGGNAEETQYF. In DNA form, the CDR3 reads TGTGCCAGCAGCCGGGGGGGAAATGCAGAAGAGACCCAGTACTTC.

This clone was counted a few times. The rearrangement uses TRBV2 and TRBJ2-4; 8 positions match TRBD2. J lost 6 bases, V lost 4 bases, and 2 bases had no gene match. The germline gives CDR1 SNHLY, CDR2 FYNNEI. This CDR3 has 13 residues. The CDR3 sequence: CASSAAGGNIQYF. DNA of the CDR3: TGTGCCAGCAGTGCTGCGGGGGGAAACATTCAGTACTTC.

This clone was counted only a few times. The chain employs TRBV11-2 and TRBJ2-6; tentatively, D is TRBD2 (5 bases). The CDR3 spans 16 residues. Germline V CDR1 and CDR2: SGHAT, FQNNGV. Trimming pared 8 bases from V and 1 base from J, leaving 15 bases between. This chain's CDR3 is CASAHRGVSGANVLTF. The CDR3 DNA is TGTGCCAGCGCGCACCGGGGTGTGTCTGGGGCCAACGTCCTGACTTTC.

This clone was recorded a few times. The chain uses TRBV20-1 and TRBJ2-3; unclear D gene. Germline V gene lookup returns CDR1 DFQATT and CDR2 SNEGSKA (reference sequence). This CDR3 has 10 residues. The chain's CDR3 is CMPEEDTQYF. The CDR3 DNA sequence: TGCATGCCCGAGGAAGATACGCAGTATTTT.

The CDR3 reads CASSPAGGNNEQFF. The CDR3, as DNA: TGTGCCAGCTCCCCAGCGGGGGGTAACAATGAGCAGTTCTTC. The rearrangement joins TRBV18 to TRBJ2-1; the match to TRBD2 covers 9 bases. The CDR3 length is 14 residues. The ends lost 6 bases at V and 5 bases at J; junction bases unmatched: 5. The V gene's germline CDR1 is KGHSH and CDR2 LQKENI.

The chain is built from TRBV5-1 and TRBJ1-2; D is possibly TRBD1 (5 bases). The CDR3 loop spans 14 amino acids. In germline, CDR1 is SGHRS, CDR2 YFSETQ. V was clipped by 4 bases and J by 7 bases, with 17 bases between them. Written as DNA, the CDR3 is TGCGCCAGCAGCGCCCCCGATGGGGCAGGTGGCTACACCTTC. Its translation: CASSAPDGAGGYTF.

In this sample, this clone turned up once. The V gene is TRBV5-1, the J gene TRBJ2-7, with a tentative D call TRBD1 (6 bases). V was shortened by 3 bases and J by 3 bases, with 10 bases between the two germline ends. Looked up from germline, CDR1 is SGHRS and CDR2 is YFSETQ. This CDR3 has 13 residues. The CDR3 loop reads CASSSPQGYEQYF. Written as DNA, the CDR3 is TGCGCCAGCAGCTCCCCACAGGGCTACGAGCAGTACTTC.

This clone was picked up a small number of times. The chain joins TRBV4-3 to TRBJ2-1; 8 nucleotides align to TRBD2. V shed 8 bases, J shed 7 bases, and the junction held 10 bases outside the gene matches. Germline lookup yields CDR1 LGHNA and CDR2 YSLEER. The CDR3 loop spans 14 amino acids. The DNA for the CDR3 is TGCGCCAGCTCGCGGGGGGAGGGTTGGAATGAGCAGTTCTTC. Residues: CASSRGEGWNEQFF.

This clone appeared a few times. The chain is built from TRBV19 and TRBJ1-1, with TRBD1 as a possible D gene (6 bases). This CDR3 region has 13 residues. V lost 6 bases and J lost 6, with 14 bases in between. From germline, CDR1 is LNHDA and CDR2 SQIVND (reference sequence). The CDR3 sequence is CASRQGSSAEAFF. CDR3 nucleotide sequence: TGTGCCAGTAGGCAGGGGAGTTCGGCTGAAGCTTTCTTT. Variable domain in full (rest from reference TRBV19 and TRBJ1-1): DGGITQSPKYLFRKEGQNVTLSCEQNLNHDAMYWYRQDPGQGLRLIYYSQIVNDFQKGDIAEGYSVSREKKESFPLTVTSAQKNPTAFYLCASRQGSSAEAFFGQGTRLTVV.

The chain couples TRBV30 to TRBJ2-1, with D perhaps matching TRBD1 (5 bases). Germline V gene sequence: CDR1 GTSNPN, CDR2 SVGIG (reference sequence). V was clipped by 7 bases and J by 4 bases, with 8 bases between them. CDR3 length: 11 amino acids. This chain's CDR3 is CASTVYNEQFF. The DNA for the CDR3 is TGTGCCTCGACAGTTTACAATGAGCAGTTCTTC.

In this sample, this clone turned up a few times. The CDR3 loop reads CASSQSGTGQGYTF. CDR3 in DNA: TGTGCCAGCAGCCAATCTGGGACAGGCCAAGGCTACACCTTC. The chain uses TRBV4-2 and TRBJ1-2; 8 bases are shared with TRBD1. This CDR3 region has 14 residues. J lost 8 bases, V lost 2 bases, and 7 bases had no gene match. Germline V gene lookup returns CDR1 LGHNA and CDR2 YNFKEQ.

A few counts support this clone. The V and J genes are TRBV4-1 and TRBJ2-7; 12 bases align to TRBD2. CDR1 MGHRA and CDR2 YSYEKL come from the germline V gene. The CDR3 runs to 16 residues. Losses at the gene ends were 4 bases for V and 3 bases for J; bases not matched to a gene: 7. This CDR3 is CASSLRLAGAFYEQYF. DNA of the CDR3: TGCGCCAGCAGCCTACGACTAGCGGGGGCCTTCTACGAGCAGTACTTC.

The chain joins TRBV4-2 to TRBJ2-1; 9 bases are shared with TRBD2. This CDR3 contains 15 residues. Germline trimming cut 4 bases from V and 6 bases from J; bases unmatched to any gene: 7. Germline-derived CDR1 and CDR2 are LGHNA and YNFKEQ. CDR3 nucleotide sequence: TGTGCCAGCAGCCCGACTAGCGGTGTTGGCAATGAGCAGTTCTTC. Protein product: CASSPTSGVGNEQFF.

The chain uses TRBV27 and TRBJ2-5, with 8 bases that match TRBD1. In germline, CDR1 is MNHEY, CDR2 SMNVEV (reference sequence). CDR3 length: 14 amino acids. Losses at the gene ends were 2 bases for V and 7 bases for J; bases not matched to a gene: 6. For the CDR3, the DNA is TGTGCCAGCAGTTTAGGACAGGGCGTCGGGACCCAGTACTTC. It specifies CASSLGQGVGTQYF.